Given below is one T cell receptor beta chain in context. Its specificity is unknown. The data stem from a study of T cell responses to AZD1222 COVID-19 vaccine. Regarding the study as a whole: Most donors were white British, females outnumbered males, and clonal diversity was possibly underestimated. Dominant CD4 TCR responses targeted spike regions 160-218 and 743-854. Nearly half of spike-specific TCRs reportedly go after variant regions that carry no mutations.

Combined were second doses at about 4 or about 12 weeks. Only in-frame clones appear in the TCRdb table, and some are missing; sequencing was by immunoSEQ multiplex PCR. The sample lists around 200,000 clones, 88% occurring once. Here the sequenced sample was peripheral blood, taken 28 days after the second AZD1222 dose. This sequence was found in an adult who received the AZD1222 COVID-19 vaccine.

CDR3 coding DNA: TGCGCCAGCAGCCAAGATTCCGGTCCCGGTCAGCCCCAGCATTTT. Translated, it gives CASSQDSGPGQPQHF. The chain couples TRBV4-3 to TRBJ1-5; D uncertain. Trimming removed 0 bases from V and 6 bases from J, with 12 bases in between. The CDR3 sequence is 15 residues long. Looked up from germline, CDR1 is LGHNA and CDR2 is YSLEER.